This paragraph covers one TCR beta chain sequence. Antigen specificity is unknown. These data originate in a study of T cells in Graves' hyperthyroidism and ophthalmopathy. Looking at the study overall: Peripheral blood draws took place at initial diagnosis, ahead of any treatment. Points from the study as a whole: Ophthalmopathy prediction by the model preceded onset by a median approximately six months.

There were TCR beta CDR3 regions amplified from RNA transcripts. With the HTBI primer set, the TCR CDR3 went through a first round of RT-PCR. From the multiplex PCR reads, TCRdb called clonotypes with MiXCR, one entry per CDR3 protein. The data show under 300,000 distinct CDR3 sequences, 25% to 30% seen once. Patients aged 18 to 65 with hyperthyroidism were newly diagnosed, with duration under 2 months. Progressors' blood was drawn at hyperthyroidism diagnosis, before ophthalmopathy symptoms. CDR3 length equals 15 residues. V lost 6 bases and J 3 bases, leaving 17 bases between the germline ends. Germline loops: CDR1 MNHNS, CDR2 SASEGT.

The clonotype comes from a man aged 40-49 years with Graves' hyperthyroidism that later progressed to Graves' ophthalmopathy. The sample taken for sequencing was blood. This chain joins TRBV6-1 and TRBJ1-2, with a tentative D call TRBD1 (6 bases). The CDR3 sequence: CASSPRDQGYYGYTF. Here the CDR3 DNA reads TGTGCCAGCAGCCCCCGGGACCAGGGGTACTATGGCTACACCTTC.